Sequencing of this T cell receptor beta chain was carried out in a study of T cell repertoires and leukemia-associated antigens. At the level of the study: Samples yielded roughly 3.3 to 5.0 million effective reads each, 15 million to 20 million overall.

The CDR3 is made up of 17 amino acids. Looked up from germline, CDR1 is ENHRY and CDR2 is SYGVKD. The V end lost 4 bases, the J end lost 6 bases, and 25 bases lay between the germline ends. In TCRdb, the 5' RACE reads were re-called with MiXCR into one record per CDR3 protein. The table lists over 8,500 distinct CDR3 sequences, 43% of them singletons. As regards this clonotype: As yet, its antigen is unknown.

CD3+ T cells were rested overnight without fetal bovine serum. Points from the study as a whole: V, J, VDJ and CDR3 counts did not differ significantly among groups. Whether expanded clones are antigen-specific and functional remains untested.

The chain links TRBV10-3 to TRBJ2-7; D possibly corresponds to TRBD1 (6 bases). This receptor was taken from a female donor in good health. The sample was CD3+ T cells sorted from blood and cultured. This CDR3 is CAISGPRQEALMCEQYF. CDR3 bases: TGTGCCATCAGTGGGCCAAGACAGGAGGCTCTGATGTGCGAGCAGTACTTC.